The 28 T cell receptor beta chains reported below all come from one sample, sequenced in a study of blood T cell repertoires in COVID-19. Clones were read by immunoSEQ multiplex PCR, and TCRdb kept only the in-frame ones, dropping some. Of approximately 75,000 clones listed, approximately 90% are singletons. Source material: peripheral blood. Receptors were obtained from a human donor in a cohort sampled during active COVID-19.

This clone appeared once. The CDR3 sequence is CASSHTGPPNEQFF. CDR3 nucleotides: TGTGCCAGCAGCCACACTGGTCCGCCCAATGAGCAGTTCTTC. The V gene is TRBV3-1 (or the pseudogene TRBV3-2), the J gene TRBJ2-1, with D hard to call. V was clipped by 3 bases and J by 6 bases, with 12 bases between them. The germline V gene encodes CDR1 LGHDT and CDR2 YNNKEL (reference sequence). The length of the CDR3 is 14 residues.

The V gene is TRBV3-1 (or the pseudogene TRBV3-2), the J gene TRBJ2-1; D remains unclear. This CDR3 has 13 amino acids. Germline V gives CDR1 LGHDT, CDR2 YNNKEL (reference sequence). Trimming left V 0 bases short and J 8 bases short, with 8 bases between. CDR3 in amino acids: CASSQDESYEQFF. The CDR3, as DNA: TGTGCCAGCAGCCAAGATGAAAGCTATGAGCAGTTCTTC.

V usage is TRBV5-8 and J usage is TRBJ1-4; 11 positions match TRBD1. V was clipped by 0 bases and J by 6 bases; unmatched bases: 4. From germline, CDR1 is SGHTS and CDR2 YDEGEE. This CDR3 spans 16 amino acids. The DNA for the CDR3 is TGTGCCAGCAGCTTGGCCGGGACAGGGGGGGATGAAAAACTGTTTTTT. Translated: CASSLAGTGGDEKLFF.

This chain links TRBV30 with TRBJ2-3; TRBD2 matches 10 bases. Germline values: CDR1 GTSNPN, CDR2 SVGIG (reference sequence). J was trimmed by 4 bases and V by 5 bases; bases with no gene match: 9. The CDR3 length is 15 residues. For the CDR3, the DNA is TGTGCCTGGGGAAAGCGGGGGGGCGTTGCAGATACGCAGTATTTT. Protein sequence: CAWGKRGGVADTQYF.

The chain couples TRBV7-9 to TRBJ1-2; the D gene is possibly TRBD1 (6 bases). The CDR3 runs 15 residues. V was trimmed by 0 bases and J by 4 bases, leaving 12 bases between them. Germline V gene data show CDR1 as SEHNR and CDR2 as FQNEAQ (reference sequence). CDR3 sequence (DNA): TGTGCCAGCAGCTTAGCAACAGGGCAGGCCTATGGCTACACCTTC. It is translated as CASSLATGQAYGYTF.

The chain links TRBV6-5 to TRBJ2-1, with TRBD2 matching 9 bases. Trimming cost V 7 bases and J 9 bases; bases outside gene matches: 13. This CDR3 comprises 15 residues. CDR1 is MNHEY, CDR2 SVGAGI, per germline. DNA of the CDR3: TGTGCCAGCATCAAAGAGGCGGGGGGGCTGGGTGAGCAGTTCTTC. Translation: CASIKEAGGLGEQFF.

The chain has TRBV6-5 and TRBJ2-1, with 10 nucleotides matching TRBD1. This CDR3 has 14 amino acids. J gave up 1 base and V 8 bases, and 2 bases lay outside the gene matches. Germline assignment: CDR1 MNHEY and CDR2 SVGAGI. The CDR3 sequence is CASWTGGSYNEQFF. The CDR3 nucleotides are TGTGCCAGCTGGACAGGGGGATCCTACAATGAGCAGTTCTTC.

A few counts support this clone. This chain joins TRBV11-2 and TRBJ1-1, with D unclear. Germline CDR1 reads SGHAT; CDR2 reads FQNNGV. V was shortened by 1 base and J by 5 bases, with 8 bases between the two germline ends. The CDR3 has 13 amino acids. In DNA, the CDR3 is TGTGCCAGCAGCTTAGTTCAGCGGACTGAAGCTTTCTTT. Translated, it gives CASSLVQRTEAFF.

This clone was seen only once. V and J are TRBV12-3 or TRBV12-4 and TRBJ1-1, with D perhaps TRBD1 (5 bases). V was pared by 3 bases and J by 6 bases, with 8 bases between. The CDR3 is 12 amino acids. The CDR3 region is CASSLRGAEAFF. Here the CDR3 DNA reads TGTGCCAGCAGTTTGCGGGGCGCTGAAGCTTTCTTT.

This rearrangement joins TRBV7-2 to TRBJ1-4; D call uncertain. The V end was cut by 5 bases, the J end by 5 bases, with 12 bases between. The CDR3 totals 14 residues. Germline CDR1 and CDR2: SGHTA and FQGNSA. The CDR3 spells CASSADKANEKLFF. In DNA form, the CDR3 reads TGTGCCAGCAGCGCCGACAAGGCGAATGAAAAACTGTTTTTT.

This clone was detected only once. The chain has TRBV7-2 and TRBJ2-3; TRBD2 agrees at 8 bases. J lost 3 bases, V lost 5 bases, and 19 bases had no gene match. Germline V gene lookup returns CDR1 SGHTA and CDR2 FQGNSA. The CDR3 is 19 residues long. The CDR3 sequence is CASSDWTSSDPQATDTQYF. The CDR3 DNA sequence: TGTGCCAGCAGCGACTGGACTAGCAGCGATCCCCAGGCTACAGATACGCAGTATTTT.

This chain uses TRBV10-1 with TRBJ1-1; no clear D gene. Trimming took 4 bases from V and 7 from J, leaving 13 bases between them. The CDR3 contains 13 residues. Germline V gene data show CDR1 as WNHNN and CDR2 as SYGVQD (reference sequence). The CDR3 sequence: CASSVTAGREAFF. DNA of the CDR3: TGCGCCAGCAGTGTAACGGCGGGCCGTGAAGCTTTCTTT.

The J gene is TRBJ2-7, the V gene TRBV10-3, with 7 bases that match TRBD1. With 11 bases clipped from V and 4 bases from J, the junction kept 14 bases outside the gene matches. In germline, CDR1 is ENHRY, CDR2 SYGVKD. The CDR3 covers 14 residues. The CDR3 sequence: CAAREPGQLYEQYF. DNA of the CDR3: TGTGCCGCGAGAGAACCGGGACAGCTTTACGAGCAGTACTTC.

The J gene is TRBJ2-5, the V gene TRBV5-1; the match to TRBD1 covers 11 bases. V shed 1 base and J 1 base; nucleotides not matched to a gene: 6. This CDR3 has 17 residues. Germline V gene sequence: CDR1 SGHRS, CDR2 YFSETQ. CDR3 sequence: CASSLFGQGASQETQYF. The CDR3 bases are TGCGCCAGCAGCTTGTTCGGACAGGGGGCCTCCCAAGAGACCCAGTACTTC.

CDR3 loop: CASLDNNYGYTF. DNA of the CDR3: TGTGCCAGCTTGGACAACAACTATGGCTACACCTTC. The J gene is TRBJ1-2, the V gene TRBV7-6, with TRBD1 as a possible D gene (5 bases). The V and J ends lost 8 bases and 2 bases respectively, with 9 bases between them. This CDR3 comprises 12 residues. CDR1 and CDR2 (germline): SGHVS, FNYEAQ.

The chain recombines TRBV7-6 with TRBJ2-7, with 9 nucleotides matching TRBD2. The CDR3 has 17 amino acids. CDR1 SGHVS and CDR2 FNYEAQ come from the germline V gene. The V and J ends lost 3 bases and 0 bases, in that order; junction bases with no gene match: 9. The CDR3 region has the DNA TGTGCCAGCAGCTTGACCGCGGCGGGGGGGAACTCCTACGAGCAGTACTTC. Its translation: CASSLTAAGGNSYEQYF.

This clone was recorded a few times. The CDR3 sequence: CASSDGSYEQYF. As DNA, the CDR3 is TGTGCCAGCAGTGACGGTTCCTACGAGCAGTACTTC. This chain joins TRBV2 and TRBJ2-7; no clear D gene. Germline V gives CDR1 SNHLY, CDR2 FYNNEI. V shed 3 bases and J shed 1 base, with 4 bases lying between them. The CDR3 has 12 amino acids.

This clone was counted once. The gene calls are TRBV13 and TRBJ2-7; D is ambiguous. The CDR3 contains 14 residues. The V gene's germline CDR1 is PRHDT and CDR2 FYEKMQ (reference sequence). V shed 2 bases and J shed 4 bases, with 12 bases lying between them. The CDR3 DNA sequence: TGTGCCAGCAGCTTAACGGCGGTCGAGTACGAGCAGTACTTC. Residues: CASSLTAVEYEQYF. The complete variable domain, with remaining parts taken from reference TRBV13 and TRBJ2-7, reads AAGVIQSPRHLIKEKRETATLKCYPIPRHDTVYWYQQGPGQDPQFLISFYEKMQSDKGSIPDRFSAQQFSDYHSELNMSSLELGDSALYFCASSLTAVEYEQYFGPGTRLTVT.

The chain is built from TRBV4-3 and TRBJ2-7; 12 bases are shared with TRBD2. CDR3 length: 15 amino acids. Unmatched junction bases numbered 7, after V lost 3 bases and J lost 7 bases. Germline CDR1 reads LGHNA; CDR2 reads YSLEER. In DNA, the CDR3 is TGCGCCAGCAGCCAGGCTAGCGGGGGGGTCCTGGAGCAGTACTTC. It translates to CASSQASGGVLEQYF.

The V gene is TRBV11-3, the J gene TRBJ2-1; 10 bases map to TRBD2. The V gene's germline CDR1 is SGHNT and CDR2 YENEEA. J was trimmed by 6 bases and V by 5 bases; bases with no gene match: 10. There are 16 residues in the CDR3. CDR3: CASSPASGGPPNEQFF. CDR3 in DNA: TGTGCCAGCAGCCCAGCTAGCGGGGGCCCCCCCAATGAGCAGTTCTTC. Full variable domain (rest looked up from reference TRBV11-3 and TRBJ2-1): EAGVVQSPRYKIIEKKQPVAFWCNPISGHNTLYWYLQNLGQGPELLIRYENEEAVDDSQLPKDRFSAERLKGVDSTLKIQPAELGDSAVYLCASSPASGGPPNEQFFGPGTRLTVL.

This clone has just a few counts. This rearrangement joins TRBV2 to TRBJ1-5; 9 nucleotides agree with TRBD1. The germline gives CDR1 SNHLY, CDR2 FYNNEI. V dropped 9 bases and J dropped 6; count of bases not matched to a gene: 9. This CDR3 contains 14 residues. Written as DNA, the CDR3 is TGTGCCAGTGAAACAGGGGGCTTCTCTCAGCCCCAGCATTTT. Translation: CASETGGFSQPQHF. The full variable domain, with the rest looked up from reference TRBV2 and TRBJ1-5, is EPEVTQTPSHQVTQMGQEVILRCVPISNHLYFYWYRQILGQKVEFLVSFYNNEISEKSEIFDDQFSVERPDGSNFTLKIRSTKLEDSAMYFCASETGGFSQPQHFGDGTRLSIL.

The V call is TRBV3-1 (or the pseudogene TRBV3-2), the J call TRBJ2-3; 8 bases are shared with TRBD2. Germline CDR1 and CDR2: LGHDT and YNNKEL (reference sequence). V was clipped by 3 bases and J by 8 bases; unmatched bases: 4. The CDR3 consists of 13 residues. The CDR3 coding sequence is TGTGCCAGCAGCCACTCCGGGGGGGGTACGCAGTATTTT. It is translated as CASSHSGGGTQYF.

This clone showed up just a few times. This chain joins TRBV7-9 and TRBJ2-3; TRBD2 matches at 8 bases. Germline V gives CDR1 SEHNR, CDR2 FQNEAQ (reference sequence). Germline trimming cut 2 bases from V and 0 bases from J; bases unmatched to any gene: 10. The CDR3 length is 18 residues. The CDR3, as DNA: TGTGCCAGCAGCTTACCGGGCCAGCGGGGGCTTAGCACAGATACGCAGTATTTT. It yields the protein CASSLPGQRGLSTDTQYF.

The chain joins TRBV7-8 to TRBJ2-7, with 8 bases matching TRBD2. Germline lookup yields CDR1 SGHVS and CDR2 FQNEAQ. After removal of 6 bases from V and 5 bases from J, the junction contained 12 bases not matched to a gene. The CDR3 spans 15 residues. CDR3 bases: TGTGCCAGCAGTAGAGCGGGGGCCCCCCTTAACGAGCAGTACTTC. Its protein product is CASSRAGAPLNEQYF.

The rearrangement uses TRBV9 and TRBJ2-7; D might be TRBD1 (6 bases). CDR1 and CDR2 (germline): SGDLS, YYNGEE. Trimming removed 0 bases at V and 2 bases at J, with 12 bases between. The CDR3 spans 15 residues. The CDR3 loop is CASSVGVGATYEQYF. DNA of the CDR3: TGTGCCAGCAGCGTAGGGGTGGGGGCAACCTACGAGCAGTACTTC.

This clone was seen once. The genes are TRBV7-2 and TRBJ1-2, with D hard to call. Between the trimmed V and J ends, which lost 1 base and 8 bases, there was a span of 14 bases. CDR1 and CDR2 from the germline V gene are SGHTA and FQGNSA. This CDR3 spans 14 amino acids. The DNA for the CDR3 is TGTGCCAGCAGCTTAGGGGCAGTCACCCGGGGCTACACCTTC. This gives the protein CASSLGAVTRGYTF.

The J gene is TRBJ2-2, the V gene TRBV5-1; D remains ambiguous. V was clipped by 4 bases and J by 6 bases, with 10 bases between them. The germline CDR1 and CDR2 sequences are SGHRS and YFSETQ. This CDR3 spans 13 amino acids. The CDR3 coding sequence is TGCGCCAGCAGCGATGCAGTGTCCGGGGAGCTGTTTTTT. It translates to CASSDAVSGELFF. Looking up the rest from reference TRBV5-1 and TRBJ2-2 gives the full variable domain: KAGVTQTPRYLIKTRGQQVTLSCSPISGHRSVSWYQQTPGQGLQFLFEYFSETQRNKGNFPGRFSGRQFSNSRSEMNVSTLELGDSALYLCASSDAVSGELFFGEGSRLTVL.

V gene TRBV6-1 combines with J gene TRBJ2-1; TRBD2 is a possible D gene (6 bases). V lost 1 base to trimming and J lost 7 bases, with 20 bases between them. Germline CDR1 and CDR2: MNHNS and SASEGT. The CDR3 runs to 17 residues. This CDR3 reads CASSEGLSSAMANEQFF. The DNA of the CDR3 is TGTGCCAGCAGTGAAGGACTTTCTAGCGCCATGGCAAATGAGCAGTTCTTC.